This T cell receptor beta chain was identified in a study of cytomegalovirus exposure and HLA in healthy donors. Study-wide results and limits: A missense DCLRE1C variant was associated with V- and J-gene trimming of TCR beta chains in a later analysis, and an independent cohort replicated the association.

A word on this clone: No antigen is known for it.

Use of 60 Vbeta and 13 Jbeta primers characterized the PCR. Method: immunoSEQ multiplex PCR; TCRdb's copy keeps in-frame clones and lacks some. This sample carries roughly 73,000 clones, roughly 80% of them seen once, and the ten largest clones take roughly 2.3%. This sequence was found in a woman aged 50 to 60 in good health and CMV-seronegative. Sequencing was done on a sample of PBMCs.

CDR3 sequence reads: CASTWTGNSPLHF. CDR3 in DNA: TGTGCCAGCACCTGGACGGGGAATTCACCCCTCCACTTT. The chain uses TRBV5-6 and TRBJ1-6, with D unresolved. The CDR3 extends over 13 amino acids. Deletions cut 6 bases from V and 7 bases from J, with 11 bases between. CDR1 is SGHDT and CDR2 is YYEEEE in the germline V gene.